This T cell receptor (beta chain) came from a study of blood T cell repertoires in COVID-19. The wider study: Samples came from the United States, Italy and Spain, spanning acute and convalescent COVID-19. From T cells, B-cell-depleted T cells, or PBMCs came the material, which was cDNA or gDNA.

As processed by the authors: Amplification from reference gene primers served as the basis for estimated nucleated cell counts. Sequencing was performed with immunoSEQ multiplex PCR; in TCRdb, only in-frame clones are kept and a portion is missing. The V and J calls and clone size come from that table; D and trimming were worked out from the DNA. This table has some 210,000 clones, approximately 82% appearing once. V was clipped by 5 bases and J by 6 bases, with 4 bases between them. The CDR3 spans 11 residues. Germline lookup yields CDR1 KGHDR and CDR2 SFDVKD. The sample consisted of peripheral blood. The chain has TRBV24-1 and TRBJ2-1; D remains unclear. This clonotype was sampled from a woman in her forties with acute or convalescent COVID-19. This CDR3 is CATSALNEQFF. The CDR3, as DNA: TGTGCCACCAGTGCCCTCAATGAGCAGTTCTTC.